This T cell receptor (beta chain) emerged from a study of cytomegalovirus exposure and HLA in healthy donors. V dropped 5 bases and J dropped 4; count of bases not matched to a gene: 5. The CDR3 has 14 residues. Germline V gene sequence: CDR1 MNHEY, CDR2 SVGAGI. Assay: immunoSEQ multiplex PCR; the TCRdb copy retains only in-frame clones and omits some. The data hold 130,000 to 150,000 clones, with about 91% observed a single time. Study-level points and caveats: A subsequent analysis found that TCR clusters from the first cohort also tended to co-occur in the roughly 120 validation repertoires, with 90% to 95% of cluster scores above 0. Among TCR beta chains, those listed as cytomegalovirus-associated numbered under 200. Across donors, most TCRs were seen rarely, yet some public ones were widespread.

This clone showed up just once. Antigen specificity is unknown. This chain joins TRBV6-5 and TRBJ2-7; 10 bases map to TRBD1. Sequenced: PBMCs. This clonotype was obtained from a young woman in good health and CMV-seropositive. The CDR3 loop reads CASSKGQGWYEQYF. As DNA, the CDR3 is TGTGCCAGCAGTAAGGGACAGGGGTGGTACGAGCAGTACTTC.